This TCR beta chain was identified during a study of cytomegalovirus exposure and HLA in healthy donors (dated by TCRdb to 2015 to 2018). As for the study more broadly: An earlier analysis of a few hundred of the donors reported over 250 Gb of sequence data and 95 million to 120 million unique TCR beta sequences obtained from 180 million or so T cells. Along with the approximately 700-subject first cohort, a separate validation cohort of 120 different subjects was used. Donor age, sex, ethnicity and CMV serostatus were collected together with the repertoire data. A later analysis re-examined previously published TCR beta repertoires from hundreds of donors and added high-resolution HLA genotyping to investigate patterns of TCR occurrence. Every repertoire in the discovery cohort had been generated on one and the same sequencing platform. Among 398 genotyped donors of the cohort, an average of around 240,000 unique TCR beta nucleotide sequences were sequenced per donor, around 20% of them non-productive. About 280 gigabases of sequencing data and approximately 93 million unique TCR sequences were included in an early release covering about 600 HLA-typed donors. The genetic ancestry cluster associated with self-reported Caucasian donors included 81% of the roughly 400 genotyped donors. The study combined high-throughput TCR immunosequencing, statistical association of individual TCRs with disease status, and machine learning to predict cytomegalovirus infection status. The number of typed donors differed by locus: about 620-640 for A, B, C, DRB1 and DQB1; approximately 530 for DQA1; fewer than 610 for DPA1; and some 430 for DPB1. To decide whether each TCR beta V gene segment behaved as functional or pseudogenic, an earlier analysis of some 600 of the donors relied on high-throughput TCR beta sequencing. A later genetic analysis used genome-wide SNP genotypes for about 60% of the roughly 700 donors, treating that subset as a discovery cohort. In the later analysis, no new phenotypic data were used to find candidate immune exposures; instead, reliance was placed on TCR beta sequences and their occurrence across donors. HLA typing included class I and class II loci at four-digit resolution. The study used immunosequencing to profile the T cell repertoires of several hundred subjects and linked those repertoires to cytomegalovirus serostatus. The study aimed to test whether cataloging public T cell receptors could reveal signatures of past pathogen exposure. Four to six DR-DQ haplotypes were handled as single units for association and clustering, since linkage in the cohort was strong.

The investigation overall reported the following: Correlated functional status among segregating V segments might be attributable to linkage disequilibrium, but an unknown experimental factor could not be ruled out. V-gene and J-gene trimming of TCR beta chains was associated with a missense DCLRE1C variant in a later genetic analysis, and the association was replicated in an independent cohort. The earlier analysis of almost 600 of the donors excluded seventeen rarely observed V segments, including chromosome 9 orphons, because counts were too low. The sequencing pipeline was judged likely to have produced a cluster of highly shared sequence variants as a technical artifact. In this cohort, only TCR beta chains were sequenced, and detectable features were limited by the absence of alpha or paired-chain data. Immune exposure information for the cohort was limited to CMV serostatus. In vitro tests confirmed that three of the cytomegalovirus-associated TCR beta chains recognize cytomegalovirus antigens. Roughly uniform sequencing depth across donors was assumed in presence/absence analyses, although this assumption may not hold. A further reported finding was that TCR beta sequences accurately predicted the HLA-A and HLA-B alleles for most subjects in the first cohort. In both the original and validation cohorts, the classifier was reported to diagnose cytomegalovirus status with high specificity and sensitivity. Most CMV-associated TCR beta chains appeared to be HLA-restricted in a later analysis, and the HLA associations seemed to be driven largely by CMV exposure. According to the authors, the approach could potentially be generalized to other disease states and immunological phenotypes. In an earlier analysis of some 500 of the donors, most TCR beta V segments were observed in productive rearrangements about 87% or about 30% of the time, broadly matching IMGT annotations. In the study, 150 to 200 TCR beta chains were listed as associated with cytomegalovirus. When HLA alleles, especially DR and DQ, strongly co-occurred, TCR associations were difficult to assign to individual alleles. According to a later analysis, TCR association rates differed among HLA loci, with DRB1 alleles showing the most associated TCRs and HLA-C alleles showing the fewest. Specific HLA alleles were associated with 15,000 to 20,000 TCR beta sequences at a false discovery rate of 0.05 in a later analysis. In a later analysis, HLA-associated TCR beta chains were found to be more clonally expanded and to have lower generation probabilities than equally common non-associated chains. Some IMGT-functional V segments, including TRBV6-2 and TRBV6-3, could not be distinguished by the 87-base-pair reads and were therefore excluded. Because HLA typing was unavailable for some donors at each locus, only the typed subset was used in association tests. Most TCR sequences were seen in very few donors, while some public TCRs were found in many individuals. Several of the top co-occurrence clusters appeared to be linked to parvovirus B19, influenza, CMV and Epstein-Barr virus, according to a later analysis. According to a later genetic analysis, donors in an Asian-associated ancestry cluster had fewer N-insertions in productive TCRs than the approximately 630-donor mean.

The cohort consisted of 600 to 700 healthy bone marrow donors. Cohort members were all nominally healthy when sampled, although unrecorded immune exposures were likely present. The donor was CMV seronegative and was included in the group of 352 seronegative cohort members. Every donor gave a peripheral blood sample, and the peripheral blood mononuclear cells from that sample were used for TCR beta sequencing. Genomic DNA extraction from the blood cell samples was performed with the Qiagen DNeasy Blood Extraction Kit. Library preparation used the immunoSEQ multiplex PCR assay. For the multiplex PCR, a mixture combining 60 forward primers for TCR Vbeta segments and 13 reverse primers for TCR Jbeta segments was used. The CDR3 region of rearranged TCR beta genes was amplified from genomic DNA by a multiplex PCR assay. The Illumina HiSeq System was used to sequence the amplified TCR beta libraries as 87-base-pair reads. The published analysis was carried out like this. In a later analysis, 77 million or so unique TCR beta chains were counted across the roughly 610 repertoires, and roughly 11 million of these chains were shared by at least two donors. Raw reads were error-corrected and collapsed into unique sequences with a nearest-neighbor algorithm that merged closely related sequences to remove PCR and sequencing errors. To assign V, D and J gene segments, CDR3 sequences were aligned to IMGT reference sequences. For a sequence to be retained, at least a six-nucleotide match to both a V gene segment and a J gene segment was required. A rearrangement was called productive if the CDR3 had no stop codons and remained in frame with V and J, and every other rearrangement was called non-productive. Following IMGT convention, CDR3 was defined as the stretch from the second conserved V-encoded cysteine to the conserved J-encoded phenylalanine. The earlier analysis of some 540 of the donors excluded any sequence lacking an unambiguous match to a single V gene segment. In an earlier analysis of about 590 of the donors, a V segment was called functional when productive rearrangements were above 56.7%, and segregating when the standard deviation between donors exceeded 5%. A statistical classification framework was built to diagnose cytomegalovirus status from the catalog of TCR beta chain sequences. In a later analysis, V and J genes were assigned by comparing TCR nucleotide sequences against IMGT/GENE-DB human TR gene sequences. Using the TCRdist pipeline, a later analysis assigned CDR3 sequences along with most-parsimonious VDJ recombination scenarios. A later analysis defined each TCR beta chain by its CDR3 amino acid sequence plus V-gene family, and excluded reads lacking a unique V-gene family. As a way to deal with suspected cross-contamination and a sequencing artifact, a later analysis dropped 592 nucleotide sequences that were highly shared and had low generation probability. A later analysis calculated a clonal expansion index for each public chain from normalized within-repertoire ranks of inferred template counts. In a later analysis, generation probabilities were computed using a VDJ recombination model fitted to out-of-frame rearrangements, and the results were checked against IGoR. A later analysis scored TCR-TCR, TCR-HLA and TCR-CMV co-occurrence with hypergeometric tests, applying a repertoire-size bias correction to TCR pairs. In a later analysis, false discovery rates were estimated by permuting HLA or CMV assignments 20 times. A later analysis grouped co-occurring TCRs with DBSCAN, adding TCRdist sequence similarity when clustering within HLA-allele-positive subsets. For co-occurrence clustering, repertoires with fewer than 30,000 or more than 120,000 public chains were excluded, along with 5 or 6 repertoires with anomalous nucleotide sharing. Imported from immuneACCESS, the table was reduced by TCRdb to in-frame sequences with V and J called. These copies leave out some clones; in studies compared against another copy, an unresolved V gene accounts for under half, and the cause of the remainder is not known. The D gene and trimming were derived from the DNA, and the V and J assignments and clone size from that table. The table for this sample lists 200,000 to 250,000 clones; just under 85% of them were counted only once. The ten largest clones add up to more than 0.45% of the sample.

Sequences LGHNA (CDR1) and YNFKEQ (CDR2) are obtained from the germline V gene. Its CDR3 holds 15 amino acids, cysteine through phenylalanine. CDR3 DNA only is kept here, 45 bases in frame from base 1. V and J are truncated by 0 bases and 7 bases respectively, leaving an intervening sequence of 10 bases. Points on this clone: Its antigen is unknown. Base qualities were left out, and no much larger clone turns up one base away.

The V and J genes are TRBV4-2 and TRBJ1-6; D gene: possibly TRBD1, on 6 matching bases. The clonotype comes from a woman aged 40 to 50 in good health and CMV-seronegative. Sequenced sample: PBMCs. Here is the DNA: TGTGCCAGCAGCCAAGACCGGGACAAAAATTCACCCCTCCACTTT. Translated, this gives CASSQDRDKNSPLHF.